The present T cell receptor beta chain was sequenced within a study of T-cell reconstitution after alpha-beta-depleted transplantation in children. Regarding the study as a whole: Several hundred expanded graft clones reportedly gave rise to the alpha-beta T cells present about two months after transplant.

TCRbeta library preparation incorporated unique molecular identifiers. TCRdb re-derived calls from the PCR reads in MiXCR, one entry per CDR3 protein. This repertoire shows roughly 120,000 distinct CDR3 sequences, about 21% found once; its top ten account for over 9.5%. With 1 base removed from V and 5 bases from J, the gap between germline ends came to 3 bases. The length of the CDR3 is 11 residues. A remark on this clonotype: Antigen unknown.

The sequences come from PBMCs, mostly from graft donor cells, collected 180 days after TCRalphabeta/CD19-depleted stem cell transplant. The source is a male patient aged 2 to 10 who had a stem cell transplant for chronic granulomatous disease, so the T cells may come from the graft donor. The chain combines TRBV12-3 or TRBV12-4 with TRBJ2-7; D remains ambiguous. CDR3 DNA sequence: TGTGCCAGCAGTTTAGAGCACGAGCAGTACTTC. It specifies CASSLEHEQYF.